The 18 T cell receptor beta chains below all came from one sample that was sequenced in a study of CD8 T cells in Susac syndrome. About 0.5 to 1 ug RNA was reverse transcribed with random hexamers. TCRdb re-called the immunoSEQ multiplex PCR reads with MiXCR, one entry per CDR3 protein. The table includes about 100,000 distinct CDR3 sequences, roughly 96% detected once. Sample: CD8+ T cells from PBMCs. These receptors were taken from a human donor with Susac syndrome.

The chain is built from TRBV29-1 and TRBJ2-7; D remains ambiguous. The CDR3 loop spans 13 amino acids. The germline V and J ends were trimmed by 1 base and 2 bases, with 9 bases remaining between them. The germline CDR1 and CDR2 sequences are SQVTM and ANQGSEA. The CDR3 protein is CSVEGTETYEQYF. The CDR3 region has the DNA TGCAGCGTTGAAGGGACGGAGACCTACGAGCAGTACTTC.

V and J are TRBV5-8 and TRBJ1-2; no definite D call. CDR1 and CDR2 from the germline V gene are SGHTS and YDEGEE. The CDR3 runs to 12 residues. Deletions cut 0 bases from V and 7 bases from J, with 7 bases between. CDR3 region: CASSLGDSGYTF. The CDR3 nucleotides read TGTGCCAGCAGCTTGGGGGATTCTGGCTACACCTTC.

V usage is TRBV29-1 and J usage is TRBJ2-1, with D possibly being TRBD2 (6 bases). Germline lookup yields CDR1 SQVTM and CDR2 ANQGSEA. Trimming cost V 1 base and J 9 bases, with 13 bases left between them. This CDR3 comprises 13 residues. The CDR3 loop reads CSVEAGELGEQFF. As DNA, the CDR3 is TGCAGCGTTGAAGCGGGAGAATTGGGTGAGCAGTTCTTC.

The chain couples TRBV3-1 to TRBJ2-7, with TRBD2 identical over 9 bases. CDR1 LGHDT and CDR2 YNNKEL come from the germline V gene (reference sequence). There are 14 residues in the CDR3. With V trimmed by 6 bases and J by 7 bases, 10 bases remained unmatched. The CDR3 coding sequence is TGTGCCAGCAGTCCTTTTAGCGGGAGAGGGGAGCAGTACTTC. It encodes CASSPFSGRGEQYF.

This chain connects TRBV10-3 to TRBJ1-2, with TRBD1 matching 7 bases. There are 12 residues in the CDR3. Germline loops: CDR1 ENHRY, CDR2 SYGVKD. V lost 8 bases to trimming and J lost 2 bases; unmatched junction nucleotides: 2. The CDR3 DNA reads TGTGCCATCCAGGGACAGAACTATGGCTACACCTTC. Protein: CAIQGQNYGYTF.

V is TRBV19 and J is TRBJ1-4; no definite D call. Germline CDR1 LNHDA, CDR2 SQIVND (reference sequence). The CDR3 spans 14 residues. The V end was cut by 7 bases, the J end by 7 bases, with 16 bases between. The CDR3 DNA sequence: TGTGCCAGTACAAGGCAGAGCAGTAGTGAAAAACTGTTTTTT. Translating gives CASTRQSSSEKLFF.

The gene calls are TRBV23-1 and TRBJ2-6; D remains unclear. TRBV23-1 has ORF status, its function being uncertain. The CDR3 sequence is 18 residues long. Trimming shortened V by 2 bases and J by 0 bases, and 14 bases separated the two germline ends. The DNA for the CDR3 is TGCGCCAGCAGTCAAGTAAAGGACCGACCCTCTGGGGCCAACGTCCTGACTTTC. It translates to CASSQVKDRPSGANVLTF.

V usage is TRBV20-1 and J usage is TRBJ2-3; no reliable D call. The CDR3 sequence is 15 residues long. Germline V lookup: CDR1 DFQATT, CDR2 SNEGSKA (reference sequence). The V end lost 6 bases, the J end lost 2 bases, and 18 bases lay between the germline ends. The CDR3 sequence is CSAPNLHAPTDTQYF. Written as DNA, the CDR3 is TGCAGTGCCCCTAACCTCCATGCTCCCACAGATACGCAGTATTTT.

This chain links TRBV20-1 with TRBJ2-2; 11 bases are shared with TRBD2. The trim removed 3 bases at V and 7 bases at J, leaving 4 bases unmatched. Per the germline V gene, CDR1 is DFQATT and CDR2 is SNEGSKA (reference sequence). There are 14 residues in the CDR3. In DNA form, the CDR3 reads TGCAGTGCTAGGACTAGCGGGGACCACGGGGAGCTGTTTTTT. Encoded protein: CSARTSGDHGELFF.

The V call is TRBV14, the J call TRBJ2-3; D may correspond to TRBD1 or TRBD2 (5 bases each). The V end was cut by 1 base, the J end by 7 bases, with 27 bases between. CDR1 is SGHDN and CDR2 is FVKESK in the germline V gene. CDR3 length: 19 residues. The DNA of the CDR3 is TGTGCCAGCAGCCAAGGCGGAGGCAGGGTACGGAGTGACCGGAATACGCAGTATTTT. Translation gives CASSQGGGRVRSDRNTQYF.

The chain has TRBV6-1 and TRBJ2-5; TRBD2 agrees at 10 bases. Per germline, CDR1 MNHNS and CDR2 SASEGT. V dropped 7 bases and J dropped 5; count of bases not matched to a gene: 4. This CDR3 is built from 13 residues. CDR3 in DNA: TGTGCCAGCATAACTAGCGGGGCGGAGACCCAGTACTTC. This encodes CASITSGAETQYF.

This chain uses TRBV28 with TRBJ2-7; 11 positions match TRBD2. This CDR3 has 15 residues. V lost 5 bases, J lost 0 bases, and 3 bases stayed unmatched. CDR1 and CDR2 (germline): MDHEN, SYDVKM. The CDR3, as DNA: TGTGCCAGCAGTGTAGCGGGAGGGAGCTCCTACGAGCAGTACTTC. Its protein is CASSVAGGSSYEQYF.

The V gene is TRBV29-1, the J gene TRBJ2-1; TRBD1 agrees at 7 bases. Trimming took 4 bases from V and 9 from J; bases not matched to a gene: 6. The CDR3 is made up of 12 amino acids. CDR1 and CDR2 (germline): SQVTM, ANQGSEA. The CDR3 spells CSVGRQGSEQFF. The DNA for the CDR3 is TGCAGCGTTGGCCGACAGGGCAGTGAGCAGTTCTTC.

V gene TRBV12-3 or TRBV12-4 combines with J gene TRBJ1-3, with D possibly matching TRBD1 (5 bases). The V gene lost 6 bases and the J gene lost 0 bases, with 12 bases spanning the gap. There are 15 residues in the CDR3. CDR3 sequence (DNA): TGTGCCAGCAGCCCTCCCGGGACCTCTGGAAACACCATATATTTT. The encoded protein is CASSPPGTSGNTIYF.

The CDR3: CSVEGGLQETQYF. For the CDR3, the DNA is TGCAGCGTTGAAGGGGGACTTCAAGAGACCCAGTACTTC. The V gene is TRBV29-1, the J gene TRBJ2-5, with D maybe TRBD2 (6 bases). Trimming removed 1 base from V and 2 bases from J, with 8 bases in between. The length of the CDR3 is 13 residues. Germline V gene sequence: CDR1 SQVTM, CDR2 ANQGSEA. Looking up the rest from reference TRBV29-1 and TRBJ2-5 gives the full variable domain: SAVISQKPSRDICQRGTSLTIQCQVDSQVTMMFWYRQQPGQSLTLIATANQGSEATYESGFVIDKFPISRPNLTFSTLTVSNMSPEDSSIYLCSVEGGLQETQYFGPGTRLLVL.

The chain uses TRBV18 and TRBJ2-5, with D possibly being TRBD2 (7 bases). The CDR3 is made up of 16 amino acids. The ends were cut back, 6 bases at V and 0 bases at J, with 17 bases in the middle. Germline loops: CDR1 KGHSH, CDR2 LQKENI. The CDR3 DNA sequence: TGTGCCAGCTCGAAGAGGGGGACTACTAACCAAGAGACCCAGTACTTC. Its translation: CASSKRGTTNQETQYF.

The chain is built from TRBV27 and TRBJ2-2, with D perhaps assigned TRBD1 or TRBD2 (5 bases each). The germline V gene has CDR1 MNHEY and CDR2 SMNVEV (reference sequence). The V end lost 6 bases, the J end lost 7 bases, and 18 bases lay between the germline ends. The CDR3 loop spans 15 amino acids. CDR3 in amino acids: CASSPSGPLSGELFF. The CDR3 region has the DNA TGTGCCAGCAGCCCCTCGGGGCCTCTAAGCGGGGAGCTGTTTTTT.

This clonotype has only one observation. This chain uses TRBV12-3 or TRBV12-4 with TRBJ2-2; possible D gene TRBD2, 5 bases. V lost 5 bases and J lost 6, with 16 bases in between. CDR3 length: 15 amino acids. Written as DNA, the CDR3 is TGTGCCAGCAGTCCAAAGGGCTTGGAGGCCGGGGAGCTGTTTTTT. This translates into CASSPKGLEAGELFF.